In this sample, the clone carrying this T cell receptor (beta chain) turned up once. The antigen is not known. This sample was taken from a study of cytomegalovirus exposure and HLA in healthy donors. The study ran its PCR with 60 Vbeta and 13 Jbeta primers. Sequencing used immunoSEQ multiplex PCR; TCRdb keeps in-frame clones, though not all of them. The sample holds around 150,000 clones; around three quarters are singletons and the top ten take around 6.8%. Overall study results and limits: In an earlier analysis, about 87% or about 30%: the productive usage of most TCR beta V segments.

This CDR3 contains 13 residues. Trimming removed 4 bases from V and 3 bases from J; junction bases left unmatched: 2. In germline, CDR1 is SGHRS, CDR2 YFSETQ. Sequencing was done on a sample of PBMCs. This clonotype originated in a man aged 35 to 55 in good health and CMV-seropositive. V and J are TRBV5-1 and TRBJ1-2, with TRBD1 matching over 8 bases. In nucleotides, the CDR3 is TGCGCCAGCAGCGTGGACAGGGACTATGGCTACACCTTC. Amino acid sequence: CASSVDRDYGYTF.